This T cell receptor (beta chain) was observed in a study of blood T cell repertoires in COVID-19. Study information: Italy, Spain and the United States were the sources of the convalescent and acute COVID-19 samples. Nucleic acid was either cDNA or gDNA, and it came from T cells, B-cell-depleted T cells, or PBMCs.

In the study's own analysis: Quantification of nucleated cells was approximated via reference gene primer amplification. Method: immunoSEQ multiplex PCR; TCRdb's copy keeps in-frame clones and lacks some. The DNA was the basis for D and trimming; V, J and clone size are from that table. Of fewer than 110,000 clones in the sample, almost 95% were seen once. V was shortened by 8 bases and J by 8 bases, with 18 bases between the two germline ends. Germline-derived CDR1 and CDR2 are LNHDA and SQIVND (reference sequence). This CDR3 is 14 amino acids long. The chain couples TRBV19 to TRBJ1-4; D possibly corresponds to TRBD1 (5 bases). Sequencing was done on a sample of peripheral blood. The origin of this receptor is a man between 50 and 59 years old with active COVID-19. The chain's CDR3 is CASGLGREAEKLFF. The DNA of the CDR3 is TGTGCCAGTGGCTTGGGCAGGGAAGCGGAAAAACTGTTTTTT.